The next 16 T cell receptor beta chains were all read from a single sample in a study of cytomegalovirus exposure and HLA in healthy donors. Generated by immunoSEQ multiplex PCR, the TCRdb table keeps only in-frame clones and is missing some. The sample consists of 100,000 to 150,000 clones, about 85% of them appearing once. The source material was PBMCs. The receptors come from a man between 18 and 29 years old in good health and CMV-seropositive.

The V gene is TRBV6-5, the J gene TRBJ1-4; D not certain. The ends were cut back, 4 bases at V and 7 bases at J, with 10 bases in the middle. The CDR3 has 13 amino acids. Looked up from germline, CDR1 is MNHEY and CDR2 is SVGAGI. This CDR3 reads CASSFSRGEKLFF. The CDR3 DNA follows: TGTGCCAGCAGTTTCAGCCGGGGTGAAAAACTGTTTTTT.

The V and J genes are TRBV2 and TRBJ1-1; D possibly corresponds to TRBD1 (6 bases). The CDR3 spans 13 residues. Germline CDR1 reads SNHLY; CDR2 reads FYNNEI. V was trimmed by 10 bases and J by 0 bases, leaving 12 bases between them. The CDR3 region has the DNA TGTGCCACCAGAGGACAGTTGAACACTGAAGCTTTCTTT. It encodes CATRGQLNTEAFF. Filled out from reference TRBV2 and TRBJ1-1, the complete variable domain reads EPEVTQTPSHQVTQMGQEVILRCVPISNHLYFYWYRQILGQKVEFLVSFYNNEISEKSEIFDDQFSVERPDGSNFTLKIRSTKLEDSAMYFCATRGQLNTEAFFGQGTRLTVV.

The chain is built from TRBV5-4 and TRBJ2-1, with D tentatively TRBD1 (6 bases). The V and J ends lost 1 base and 5 bases respectively, with 13 bases between them. This CDR3 spans 15 amino acids. Germline CDR1 reads SGHNT; CDR2 reads YYREEE (reference sequence). This chain's CDR3 is CASSLPGHSNNEQFF. In nucleotides, the CDR3 is TGTGCCAGCAGCTTGCCGGGACACTCTAACAATGAGCAGTTCTTC.

This chain links TRBV6-4 with TRBJ2-5, with 7 bases matching TRBD1. CDR1 is MRHNA and CDR2 is SNTAGT in the germline V gene. The CDR3 runs 15 residues. V was pared by 6 bases and J by 0 bases, with 7 bases of the junction left unmatched. DNA for the CDR3: TGTGCCAGCAGGACGAGGGACAGAGACCAAGAGACCCAGTACTTC. This sequence encodes CASRTRDRDQETQYF.

The chain links TRBV28 to TRBJ1-3; unclear D gene. CDR1 MDHEN and CDR2 SYDVKM come from the germline V gene. V shed 5 bases and J shed 0 bases, with 8 bases lying between them. The CDR3 consists of 14 residues. Here the CDR3 reads CASSEPYSGNTIYF. CDR3 nucleotide sequence: TGTGCCAGCAGTGAGCCTTACTCTGGAAACACCATATATTTT.

The chain is built from TRBV9 and TRBJ1-6, with D perhaps matching TRBD1 (5 bases). The germline V gene encodes CDR1 SGDLS and CDR2 YYNGEE. The CDR3 loop spans 17 amino acids. The V gene lost 0 bases and the J gene lost 0 bases, with 10 bases spanning the gap. The CDR3 protein is CASSVEGQSSYNSPLHF. In DNA, the CDR3 is TGTGCCAGCAGCGTAGAGGGGCAAAGCTCCTATAATTCACCCCTCCACTTT. Variable domain in full (rest from reference TRBV9 and TRBJ1-6): DSGVTQTPKHLITATGQRVTLRCSPRSGDLSVYWYQQSLDQGLQFLIQYYNGEERAKGNILERFSAQQFPDLHSELNLSSLELGDSALYFCASSVEGQSSYNSPLHFGNGTRLTVT.

The CDR3, as DNA: TGTGCCAGCAGCGCAGGGGGGCGAAACTATGGCTACACCTTC. It specifies CASSAGGRNYGYTF. The V and J genes are TRBV2 and TRBJ1-2; 7 bases agree with TRBD1. This CDR3 has 14 amino acids. The V segment lost 6 bases and the J segment 2 bases; nucleotides outside the gene matches: 6. Germline CDR1 SNHLY, CDR2 FYNNEI.

The chain has TRBV28 and TRBJ2-7; D possibly corresponds to TRBD2 (6 bases). The germline CDR1 and CDR2 sequences are MDHEN and SYDVKM. V lost 6 bases, J lost 3 bases, and 18 bases lay in between. This CDR3 region has 15 residues. CDR3 sequence reads: CASREGEAGLYEQYF. The CDR3 DNA is TGTGCCAGCAGAGAAGGGGAGGCAGGGCTCTACGAGCAGTACTTC.

The chain is built from TRBV9 and TRBJ2-5; D possibly corresponds to TRBD2 (5 bases). The tail of the sequence fits TRBJ2-7 better, so the J call may be wrong. This CDR3 comprises 14 residues. Germline V gene lookup returns CDR1 SGDLS and CDR2 YYNGEE. The CDR3 loop is CASSVGPGSYEQYF. In DNA form, the CDR3 reads TGTGCCAGCAGCGTAGGCCCGGGATCCTACGAGCAGTACTTC.

The genes are TRBV18 and TRBJ1-5; tentative D call: TRBD1 (5 bases). This CDR3 comprises 16 residues. Looked up from germline, CDR1 is KGHSH and CDR2 is LQKENI. Trimming shortened V by 2 bases and J by 4 bases, and 15 bases separated the two germline ends. This chain's CDR3 is CASSPEGWRGNQPQHF. The CDR3 coding sequence is TGTGCCAGCTCACCAGAGGGGTGGCGGGGAAATCAGCCCCAGCATTTT.

The V gene is TRBV10-3, the J gene TRBJ2-1; a possible D gene is TRBD2 (7 bases). Deletions cut 7 bases from V and 13 bases from J, with 26 bases between. The CDR3 is 15 residues long. Germline V gives CDR1 ENHRY, CDR2 SYGVKD. The CDR3: CAIKGEPGTTSSQFF. The CDR3 nucleotides read TGTGCCATCAAGGGGGAACCCGGGACTACAAGTTCACAGTTCTTC.

The V and J genes are TRBV6-6 and TRBJ1-2; TRBD1 aligns across 7 bases. V dropped 7 bases and J dropped 2; count of bases not matched to a gene: 13. The CDR3 sequence is 16 residues long. The V gene's germline CDR1 is MNHNY and CDR2 SVGAGI (reference sequence). The CDR3 is CASKKGQVITNYGYTF. CDR3 nucleotides: TGTGCCAGCAAGAAAGGACAGGTCATAACAAACTATGGCTACACCTTC.

The chain couples TRBV25-1 to TRBJ1-2, with D possibly TRBD1 on 5 matching bases. CDR1 and CDR2 (germline): MGHDK, SYGVNS. CDR3 length: 17 amino acids. The V end lost 0 bases, the J end lost 1 base, and 15 bases lay between the germline ends. The CDR3 sequence: CASSEYRAGPHNYGYTF. Here the CDR3 DNA reads TGTGCCAGCAGTGAATATCGGGCAGGGCCACATAACTATGGCTACACCTTC.

For this clone: This sample also contains other DNA sequences that code for the same CDR3. The genes are TRBV5-1 and TRBJ2-2; 8 nucleotides align to TRBD1. V shed 2 bases, J shed 1 base, and the junction held 1 base outside the gene matches. The CDR3 sequence is 15 residues long. Germline V CDR1 and CDR2: SGHRS, YFSETQ. The CDR3 reads CASSLGQGNTGELFF. CDR3 bases: TGCGCCAGCAGCTTAGGACAGGGGAACACCGGGGAGCTGTTTTTT.

V gene TRBV7-6 combines with J gene TRBJ2-5; 7 bases agree with TRBD1. There are 13 residues in the CDR3. Looked up from germline, CDR1 is SGHVS and CDR2 is FNYEAQ. J gave up 2 bases and V 8 bases, and 5 bases lay outside the gene matches. The CDR3 here is CASGGQAQETQYF. The CDR3 DNA sequence: TGTGCCAGCGGCGGACAGGCTCAAGAGACCCAGTACTTC.

The V gene is TRBV4-1, the J gene TRBJ1-3; D ambiguous. With 1 base removed from V and 4 bases from J, the gap between germline ends came to 8 bases. This CDR3 region has 14 residues. Germline lookup yields CDR1 MGHRA and CDR2 YSYEKL. CDR3 loop: CASSQGRGGNTIYF. The CDR3 coding sequence is TGCGCCAGCAGCCAAGGCCGGGGAGGAAACACCATATATTTT.